The rows below give T cell receptor beta chains drawn from one sample of a study of cytomegalovirus exposure and HLA in healthy donors. Sequencing was performed with immunoSEQ multiplex PCR; in TCRdb, only in-frame clones are kept and a portion is missing. This repertoire shows under 150,000 clones, 80% to 90% found once; its top ten account for almost 6%. The specimen was PBMCs. These receptors were taken from a middle-aged woman in good health and CMV-seropositive. Each CDR3 is given with its conserved first and last residue. A D gene is named only where the DNA matches it firmly. Size tells how often a clone was seen (once, few, many) or the class of an expanded clone, and some rows leave it out.

TRBJ1-1,.,.,TRBV7-9,CASSSEGRPNTEAFF,TGTGCCAGCAGCTCGGAGGGTAGGCCGAACACTGAAGCTTTCTTT
TRBJ2-7,.,.,TRBV7-2,CASSLARSGPQGRGQYF,TGTGCCAGCAGCTTAGCGAGGTCAGGGCCCCAAGGGCGGGGGCAGTACTTC
TRBJ1-2,.,.,TRBV25-1,CASSESGDIHGYTF,TGTGCCAGCAGTGAATCGGGGGATATCCATGGCTACACCTTC
TRBJ2-7,.,few,TRBV5-4,CASSFLGGDEQYF,TGTGCCAGCAGCTTCCTAGGGGGTGACGAGCAGTACTTC
TRBJ1-6,TRBD1,.,TRBV19,CASRTGTGRVTPLHF,TGTGCCAGCCGTACCGGGACAGGCCGTGTGACACCCCTCCACTTT
TRBJ2-7,.,.,TRBV5-4,CASSPGARISYEQYF,TGTGCCAGCAGCCCAGGGGCAAGGATCTCCTACGAGCAGTACTTC
TRBJ2-7,TRBD2,.,TRBV5-1,CASGLSGGRTEQYF,TGCGCCAGCGGCCTCAGCGGGGGACGTACTGAGCAGTACTTC
TRBJ1-2,TRBD1,.,TRBV7-9,CASSEGQGGYGYTF,TGTGCCAGCAGCGAAGGACAGGGCGGCTATGGCTACACCTTC
TRBJ1-2,TRBD1,.,TRBV14,CASSPRGQGARVGGYTF,TGTGCCAGCAGCCCCCGCGGACAGGGGGCGCGGGTGGGCGGCTACACCTTC
TRBJ1-1,.,once,TRBV11-2,CASSSSLWTEAFF,TGTGCCAGCAGCTCTTCGCTATGGACTGAAGCTTTCTTT
TRBJ2-7,.,.,TRBV27,CASSLVRDYGEQYF,TGTGCCAGCAGTTTAGTCAGGGATTACGGCGAGCAGTACTTC
TRBJ2-1,.,.,TRBV6-4,CASTLINEQFF,TGTGCCAGCACCTTAATCAATGAGCAGTTCTTC
TRBJ2-1,TRBD2,.,TRBV18,CASSPLAGWPNEQFF,TGTGCCAGCTCACCACTAGCGGGATGGCCCAATGAGCAGTTCTTC
TRBJ2-2,TRBD2,.,TRBV4-1,CASSQFTSGGALGELFF,TGCGCCAGCAGCCAGTTCACTAGCGGGGGGGCCCTCGGGGAGCTGTTTTTT
TRBJ2-1,TRBD2,.,TRBV5-6,CASSLLAGGSEQFF,TGTGCCAGCAGCTTGCTAGCGGGAGGGAGTGAGCAGTTCTTC
TRBJ2-5,TRBD1,.,TRBV11-2,CASSLGTGSHGETQYF,TGTGCCAGCAGCTTAGGGACAGGCTCTCATGGAGAGACCCAGTACTTC
TRBJ2-7,TRBD1,.,TRBV6-6,CASSKEQGFYPREQYF,TGTGCCAGCAGCAAAGAACAGGGGTTTTATCCGCGCGAGCAGTACTTC
TRBJ2-1,TRBD2,.,TRBV2,CASSDQRGGSYNEQFF,TGTGCCAGCAGTGACCAGCGGGGGGGTTCCTACAATGAGCAGTTCTTC
TRBJ2-1,TRBD1,.,TRBV7-7,CASSSQGDNEQFF,TGTGCTAGCAGCTCCCAGGGGGACAATGAGCAGTTCTTC
TRBJ1-1,.,.,TRBV19,CASSIRVTEEAFF,TGTGCCAGTAGTATAAGGGTGACAGAAGAAGCTTTCTTT
TRBJ1-5,TRBD1,.,TRBV7-9,CASSFGQEDSQHF,TGTGCCAGCAGCTTTGGACAGGAGGACTCCCAGCATTTT
TRBJ1-4,TRBD1,.,TRBV19,CATADRGGTNEKLFF,TGTGCCACCGCGGACAGGGGTGGAACTAATGAAAAACTGTTTTTT
TRBJ2-3,.,.,TRBV5-1,CASSKGDGTDTQYF,TGCGCCAGCAGCAAGGGGGATGGCACAGATACGCAGTATTTT